The 28 T cell receptor beta chains in this list originate from one sample, sequenced in a study of blood T cell repertoires in COVID-19. Libraries were prepared by immunoSEQ multiplex PCR; TCRdb keeps only in-frame clonotypes and omits some of them. The table records 99,000 or so clones, roughly 81% of them present only once. Material for sequencing was peripheral blood. The receptors here all came from a woman in her 70s with acute or convalescent COVID-19.

This chain links TRBV7-9 with TRBJ2-5; no clear D. V gave up 0 bases and J gave up 0 bases, with 8 bases separating them. CDR3 length: 15 residues. Germline CDR1 reads SEHNR; CDR2 reads FQNEAQ (reference sequence). CDR3 nucleotide sequence: TGTGCCAGCAGCTTAGCTGGGCACTACCAAGAGACCCAGTACTTC. Its protein product is CASSLAGHYQETQYF.

The genes are TRBV11-2 and TRBJ1-1; 10 nucleotides align to TRBD1. V was pared by 0 bases and J by 5 bases, with 6 bases of the junction left unmatched. Germline CDR1 is SGHAT and CDR2 is FQNNGV. CDR3 length: 16 residues. CDR3 sequence reads: CASSLDPDRGRTEAFF. DNA of the CDR3: TGTGCCAGCAGCTTAGATCCGGACAGGGGGAGGACTGAAGCTTTCTTT.

The chain links TRBV10-3 to TRBJ1-2; D possibly corresponds to TRBD1 (6 bases). The germline gives CDR1 ENHRY, CDR2 SYGVKD. The CDR3 contains 14 residues. V gave up 4 bases and J gave up 4 bases, with 13 bases separating them. The CDR3 protein is CAISGGGAGYGYTF. The CDR3 DNA reads TGTGCCATCAGTGGAGGGGGGGCGGGCTATGGCTACACCTTC.

The chain uses TRBV5-6 and TRBJ2-7; 11 nucleotides agree with TRBD2. Per germline, CDR1 SGHDT and CDR2 YYEEEE. The J segment lost 6 bases and the V segment lost 1 base, leaving 9 bases of the junction unmatched. CDR3 length: 16 residues. DNA for the CDR3: TGTGCCAGCAGCTTGTATAGCGGGAGGGCCGTGTCCGAGCAGTACTTC. It is translated as CASSLYSGRAVSEQYF.

The V gene is TRBV19, the J gene TRBJ1-2; no firm D call. The CDR3 is 12 amino acids. Deletions cut 6 bases from V and 2 bases from J, with 7 bases between. Germline V gives CDR1 LNHDA, CDR2 SQIVND (reference sequence). For the CDR3, the DNA is TGTGCCAGTAGGACTGGAAACTATGGCTACACCTTC. Translated: CASRTGNYGYTF.

The chain combines TRBV4-1 with TRBJ2-6; 9 bases align to TRBD2. Germline-derived CDR1 and CDR2 are MGHRA and YSYEKL. J was trimmed by 4 bases and V by 3 bases; bases with no gene match: 13. The CDR3 covers 19 residues. The CDR3: CASSQTSLAGGPGANVLTF. CDR3 DNA sequence: TGCGCCAGCAGCCAGACGTCCCTTGCGGGAGGGCCGGGGGCCAACGTCCTGACTTTC.

This clone occurred a few times. V is TRBV5-5 and J is TRBJ1-5, with D unresolved. CDR3 length equals 16 residues. Trimming took off 0 bases at V and 4 bases at J, with 14 bases between the two ends. Germline CDR1 SGHKS, CDR2 YYEKEE (reference sequence). DNA for the CDR3: TGTGCCAGCAGCTTGGCCGGTTCGTCCGAGAATCAGCCCCAGCATTTT. Protein: CASSLAGSSENQPQHF.

This chain links TRBV18 with TRBJ1-2; a weak D match, TRBD1 (5 bases). The CDR3 runs to 14 residues. The germline V gene has CDR1 KGHSH and CDR2 LQKENI. Trimming took 3 bases from V and 4 from J, leaving 12 bases between them. The CDR3 reads CASSPQGSSYGYTF. CDR3 coding DNA: TGTGCCAGCTCACCTCAGGGTTCGAGCTATGGCTACACCTTC.

The genes are TRBV7-8 and TRBJ2-7; a possible D gene is TRBD2 (7 bases). Germline V lookup: CDR1 SGHVS, CDR2 FQNEAQ. V lost 2 bases to trimming and J lost 2 bases, with 13 bases between them. The length of the CDR3 is 15 residues. The CDR3 DNA is TGTGCCAGCAGCTTATTCGCGGGGGCTACCTACGAGCAGTACTTC. Protein product: CASSLFAGATYEQYF.

This clone has just one count. The J gene is TRBJ1-6, the V gene TRBV5-1; possible D gene TRBD1, 6 bases. V lost 0 bases to trimming and J lost 1 base, with 11 bases between them. The CDR3 loop spans 17 amino acids. The V gene's germline CDR1 is SGHRS and CDR2 YFSETQ. The DNA of the CDR3 is TGCGCCAGCAGCTTGGCCGGGGGGCTGTCCTATAATTCACCCCTCCACTTT. As protein: CASSLAGGLSYNSPLHF.

The V gene is TRBV9, the J gene TRBJ2-3; TRBD2 is a possible D gene (6 bases). CDR3 length: 13 residues. V dropped 4 bases and J dropped 6 bases, with 12 bases sitting between them. The germline V gene has CDR1 SGDLS and CDR2 YYNGEE. CDR3 sequence (DNA): TGTGCCAGCAGCATTCGGGACTTGGATACGCAGTATTTT. It translates to CASSIRDLDTQYF.

This clone was seen only a few times. The chain recombines TRBV4-2 with TRBJ1-2; perhaps TRBD1 as D (6 bases). Germline CDR1 is LGHNA and CDR2 is YNFKEQ. The V and J ends lost 2 bases and 0 bases respectively, with 10 bases between them. The CDR3 spans 15 residues. The CDR3 region has the DNA TGTGCCAGCAGCCAAAAGAGGACAGCTAACTATGGCTACACCTTC. This gives the protein CASSQKRTANYGYTF.

The chain couples TRBV5-1 to TRBJ1-4, with 8 positions matching TRBD1. The CDR3 has 14 residues. The germline CDR1 and CDR2 sequences are SGHRS and YFSETQ. V lost 4 bases, J lost 3 bases, and 2 bases stayed unmatched. The CDR3 spells CASSQTGANEKLFF. CDR3 sequence (DNA): TGCGCCAGCAGCCAGACAGGGGCTAATGAAAAACTGTTTTTT. Looking up the rest from reference TRBV5-1 and TRBJ1-4 gives the full variable domain: KAGVTQTPRYLIKTRGQQVTLSCSPISGHRSVSWYQQTPGQGLQFLFEYFSETQRNKGNFPGRFSGRQFSNSRSEMNVSTLELGDSALYLCASSQTGANEKLFFGSGTQLSVL.

V and J are TRBV13 and TRBJ2-1; unclear D gene. Germline CDR1 and CDR2: PRHDT and FYEKMQ (reference sequence). Trimming removed 5 bases from V and 8 bases from J, with 22 bases in between. This CDR3 region has 16 residues. CDR3 region: CASSPRISLSEDEQFF. CDR3 DNA: TGTGCCAGCAGCCCCAGAATATCCCTAAGTGAGGATGAGCAGTTCTTC.

The V gene is TRBV30, the J gene TRBJ2-7, with a tentative D call TRBD2 (5 bases). CDR1 GTSNPN and CDR2 SVGIG come from the germline V gene (reference sequence). The ends were cut back, 2 bases at V and 4 bases at J, with 9 bases in the middle. The length of the CDR3 is 12 residues. CDR3 bases: TGTGCCTGGAGTCCCGGCGGGTACGAGCAGTACTTC. It specifies CAWSPGGYEQYF.

The rearrangement uses TRBV27 and TRBJ2-2, with no clear D. CDR3 length: 13 amino acids. Germline CDR1 is MNHEY and CDR2 is SMNVEV (reference sequence). Trimming took off 5 bases at V and 6 bases at J, with 10 bases between the two ends. The CDR3 sequence is CASSPTTSGELFF. CDR3 nucleotide sequence: TGTGCCAGCAGTCCAACTACTTCCGGGGAGCTGTTTTTT.

V gene TRBV18 combines with J gene TRBJ1-5; 8 nucleotides match TRBD1. Germline V gene data show CDR1 as KGHSH and CDR2 as LQKENI. The trim removed 6 bases at V and 4 bases at J, leaving 5 bases unmatched. The CDR3 is 14 residues long. CDR3 in amino acids: CASSEDRVNQPQHF. CDR3 nucleotide sequence: TGTGCCAGCTCGGAGGACAGGGTAAATCAGCCCCAGCATTTT.

J is TRBJ2-5 and V is TRBV14; maybe TRBD1 (5 bases). This CDR3 has 14 amino acids. V was cut by 4 bases and J by 0 bases, with 9 bases left in between. Looked up from germline, CDR1 is SGHDN and CDR2 is FVKESK. CDR3: CASSPTDHQETQYF. CDR3 DNA: TGTGCCAGCAGCCCGACAGACCACCAAGAGACCCAGTACTTC.

This clone appeared a few times. This chain links TRBV5-1 with TRBJ2-3; 8 positions match TRBD2. V was pared by 6 bases and J by 6 bases, with 12 bases of the junction left unmatched. CDR1 and CDR2 from the germline V gene are SGHRS and YFSETQ. The CDR3 runs to 15 residues. Here the CDR3 reads CASNPSGRDGDTQYF. The DNA for the CDR3 is TGCGCCAGCAACCCCAGCGGGAGAGACGGGGATACGCAGTATTTT.

The chain carries TRBV11-2 and TRBJ1-1; D ambiguous. The CDR3 contains 15 residues. Germline V gene sequence: CDR1 SGHAT, CDR2 FQNNGV. The V end lost 1 base, the J end lost 8 bases, and 17 bases lay between the germline ends. The CDR3 region is CASSLVRGSVYEAFF. The CDR3 DNA sequence: TGTGCCAGCAGCTTAGTGCGGGGTTCGGTATACGAAGCTTTCTTT.

The rearrangement uses TRBV7-9 and TRBJ1-1; 9 bases agree with TRBD1. The CDR3 has 15 residues. V was clipped by 5 bases and J by 6 bases; unmatched bases: 10. Germline CDR1 SEHNR, CDR2 FQNEAQ (reference sequence). CDR3 loop: CASSPTGGAVPEAFF. For the CDR3, the DNA is TGTGCCAGCAGCCCCACAGGGGGCGCGGTTCCTGAAGCTTTCTTT.

This chain connects TRBV20-1 to TRBJ2-1; 11 nucleotides agree with TRBD2. The CDR3 totals 16 residues. After removal of 3 bases from V and 10 bases from J, the junction contained 14 bases not matched to a gene. CDR1 and CDR2 (germline): DFQATT, SNEGSKA (reference sequence). The DNA for the CDR3 is TGCAGTGCTAGTCTTCCCTTTTCTAGCGGGAGGCGGGAGCAGTTCTTC. Translating gives CSASLPFSSGRREQFF.

The chain has TRBV7-9 and TRBJ1-2, with no clear D. Germline V gene lookup returns CDR1 SEHNR and CDR2 FQNEAQ (reference sequence). The CDR3 is 14 residues long. The V end lost 1 base, the J end lost 8 bases, and 14 bases lay between the germline ends. The CDR3 loop is CASSLGVEDSGYTF. The CDR3 coding sequence is TGTGCCAGCAGCTTAGGTGTCGAGGATTCGGGCTACACCTTC.

The rearrangement uses TRBV19 and TRBJ2-2; 7 bases map to TRBD1. The V gene's germline CDR1 is LNHDA and CDR2 SQIVND (reference sequence). The CDR3 length is 16 residues. The J segment lost 6 bases and the V segment lost 6 bases, leaving 13 bases of the junction unmatched. CDR3 residues: CASSQIRWQGAGELFF. In nucleotides, the CDR3 is TGTGCCAGTAGCCAAATACGGTGGCAGGGGGCCGGGGAGCTGTTTTTT.

This clone has more than one count but fewer than ten. The CDR3 bases are TGTGCCAGCAGCTTAGTTAGGGACAGACTATCGCAGTATTTT. Amino acid sequence: CASSLVRDRLSQYF. This chain connects TRBV11-2 to TRBJ2-3; 7 bases are shared with TRBD1. In germline, CDR1 is SGHAT, CDR2 FQNNGV. With V trimmed by 1 base and J by 10 bases, 8 bases remained unmatched. CDR3 length equals 14 residues.

The chain joins TRBV7-9 to TRBJ1-3, with 8 bases aligning to TRBD1. From germline, CDR1 is SEHNR and CDR2 FQNEAQ (reference sequence). V was pared by 5 bases and J by 0 bases, with 9 bases of the junction left unmatched. The CDR3 totals 17 residues. CDR3 sequence reads: CASSLGQGALSGNTIYF. The CDR3 DNA follows: TGTGCCAGCAGCCTCGGACAGGGAGCCCTCTCTGGAAACACCATATATTTT.

The gene calls are TRBV7-9 and TRBJ1-4; the D is unclear. Germline CDR1 reads SEHNR; CDR2 reads FQNEAQ (reference sequence). The CDR3 is made up of 14 amino acids. Trimming took 0 bases from V and 7 from J, leaving 9 bases between them. The CDR3, as DNA: TGTGCCAGCAGCTTAGCTGGAGGGAGTGAAAAACTGTTTTTT. Protein: CASSLAGGSEKLFF.

This chain uses TRBV5-1 with TRBJ1-4, with D possibly matching TRBD1 (5 bases). CDR1 SGHRS and CDR2 YFSETQ come from the germline V gene. The CDR3 sequence is 14 residues long. The V gene lost 5 bases and the J gene lost 0 bases, with 8 bases spanning the gap. The DNA of the CDR3 is TGCGCCAGCAGAGTACAGGCAACTAATGAAAAACTGTTTTTT. Translated, it gives CASRVQATNEKLFF.